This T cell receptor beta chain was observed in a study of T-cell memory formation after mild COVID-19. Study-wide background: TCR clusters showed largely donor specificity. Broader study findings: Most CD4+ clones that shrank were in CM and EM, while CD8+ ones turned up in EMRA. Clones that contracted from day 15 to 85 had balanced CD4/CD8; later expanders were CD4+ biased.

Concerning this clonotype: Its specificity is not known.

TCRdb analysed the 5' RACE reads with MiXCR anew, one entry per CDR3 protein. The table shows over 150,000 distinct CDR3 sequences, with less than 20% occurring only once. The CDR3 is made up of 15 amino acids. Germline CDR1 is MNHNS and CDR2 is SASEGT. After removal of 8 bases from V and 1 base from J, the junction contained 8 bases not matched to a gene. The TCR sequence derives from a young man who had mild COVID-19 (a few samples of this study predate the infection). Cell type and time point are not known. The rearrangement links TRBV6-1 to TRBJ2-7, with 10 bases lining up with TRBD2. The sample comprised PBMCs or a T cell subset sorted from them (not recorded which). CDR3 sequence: CASGLAGALSYEQYF. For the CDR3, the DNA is TGTGCCAGCGGCCTAGCGGGGGCTCTTTCCTACGAGCAGTACTTC.